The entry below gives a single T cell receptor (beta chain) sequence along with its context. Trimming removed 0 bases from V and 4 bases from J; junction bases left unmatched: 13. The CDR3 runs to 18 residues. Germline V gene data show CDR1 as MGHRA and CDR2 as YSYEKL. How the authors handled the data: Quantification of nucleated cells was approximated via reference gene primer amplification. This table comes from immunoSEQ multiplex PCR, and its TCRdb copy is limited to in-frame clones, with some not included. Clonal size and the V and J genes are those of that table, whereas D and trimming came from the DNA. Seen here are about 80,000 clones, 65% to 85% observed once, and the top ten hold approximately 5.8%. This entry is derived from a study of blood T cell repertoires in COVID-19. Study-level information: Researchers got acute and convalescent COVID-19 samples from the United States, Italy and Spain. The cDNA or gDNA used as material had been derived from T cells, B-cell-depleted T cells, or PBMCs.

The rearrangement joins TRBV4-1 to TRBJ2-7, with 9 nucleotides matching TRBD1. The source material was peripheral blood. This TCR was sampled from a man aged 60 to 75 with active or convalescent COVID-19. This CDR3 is CASSQDSSAGTGRYEQYF. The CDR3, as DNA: TGCGCCAGCAGCCAAGATAGTTCCGCCGGGACAGGGCGGTACGAGCAGTACTTC.